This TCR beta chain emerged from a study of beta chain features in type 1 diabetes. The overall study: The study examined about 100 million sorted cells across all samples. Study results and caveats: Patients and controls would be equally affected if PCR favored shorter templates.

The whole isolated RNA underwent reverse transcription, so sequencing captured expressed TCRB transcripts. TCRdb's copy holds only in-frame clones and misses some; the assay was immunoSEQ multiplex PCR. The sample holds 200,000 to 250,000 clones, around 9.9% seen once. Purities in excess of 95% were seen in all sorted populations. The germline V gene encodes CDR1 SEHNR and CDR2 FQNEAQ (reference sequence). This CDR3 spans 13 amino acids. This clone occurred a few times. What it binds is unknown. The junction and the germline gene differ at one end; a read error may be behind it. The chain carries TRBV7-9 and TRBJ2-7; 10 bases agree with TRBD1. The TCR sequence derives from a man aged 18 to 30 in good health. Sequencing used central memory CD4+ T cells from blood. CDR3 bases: TGTGCCAGCAGCTTAGCGGGGACAGGGGCCTTTTCATTC. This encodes CASSLAGTGAFSF.